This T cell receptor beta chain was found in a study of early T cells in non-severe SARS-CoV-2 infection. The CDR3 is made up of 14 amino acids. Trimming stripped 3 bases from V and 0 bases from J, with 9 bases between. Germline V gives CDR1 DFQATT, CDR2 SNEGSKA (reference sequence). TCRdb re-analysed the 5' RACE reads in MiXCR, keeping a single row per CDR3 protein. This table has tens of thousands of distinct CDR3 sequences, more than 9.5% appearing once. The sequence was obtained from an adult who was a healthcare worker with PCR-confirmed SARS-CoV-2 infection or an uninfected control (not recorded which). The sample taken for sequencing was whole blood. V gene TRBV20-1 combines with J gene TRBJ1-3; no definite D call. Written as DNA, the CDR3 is TGCAGTGCTAGTTCGGGGTTCTCTGGAAACACCATATATTTT. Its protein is CSASSGFSGNTIYF.